Listed below are T cell receptor beta chains from one sample, sequenced in a study of cytomegalovirus exposure and HLA in healthy donors. The data were produced by immunoSEQ multiplex PCR, yet TCRdb's version contains in-frame clones alone and is incomplete. The sample yields 95,000 to 100,000 clones, about 70% seen once. Material: PBMCs. These receptors all come from a woman in her thirties or forties in good health and CMV-seronegative. The CDR3 runs from the conserved cysteine through the conserved F or W. D genes are given only for firm matches. Some rows mark clone size as missing; the rest say once, few, many or name a class of expanded clone.

length: 15; J: TRBJ1-6; D: TRBD1; size: few; V: TRBV6-1; DNA: TGTGCCAGCAGTACAGGACAGGGGAATAATTCACCCCTCCACTTT; CDR3: CASSTGQGNNSPLHF
length: 15; J: TRBJ2-3; D: TRBD1; size: NA; V: TRBV19; DNA: TGTGCCAGTAGTATCCCGGGACAGGGGACAGATACGCAGTATTTT; CDR3: CASSIPGQGTDTQYF
length: 15; J: TRBJ1-5; D: NA; size: few; V: TRBV28; DNA: TGTGCCAGCAGTAGCCAGGCAGGGTATGATCAGCCCCAGCATTTT; CDR3: CASSSQAGYDQPQHF
length: 15; J: TRBJ2-1; D: NA; size: NA; V: TRBV4-1; DNA: TGCGCCAGCAGCCAAGAGAGTGGCGGGAACAATGAGCAGTTCTTC; CDR3: CASSQESGGNNEQFF
length: 12; J: TRBJ1-4; D: NA; size: NA; V: TRBV13; DNA: TGTGCCAGCAGCTTAGGCCGGGACATAGTCAACTTT; CDR3: CASSLGRDIVNF
length: 12; J: TRBJ2-7; D: NA; size: NA; V: TRBV29-1; DNA: TGCAGCGTTCTAGGCGGACTCTACGAGCAGTACTTC; CDR3: CSVLGGLYEQYF
length: 15; J: TRBJ2-7; D: TRBD1; size: few; V: TRBV5-4; DNA: TGTGCCAGCAGCTTAGGGACAGGGAAGTTCGACGAGCAGTACTTC; CDR3: CASSLGTGKFDEQYF
length: 15; J: TRBJ1-2; D: TRBD1; size: few; V: TRBV11-2; DNA: TGTGCCAGCAGCTTAGGCGCATTTACAGGGGATGGCTACACCTTC; CDR3: CASSLGAFTGDGYTF
length: 12; J: TRBJ2-5; D: NA; size: NA; V: TRBV18; DNA: TGTGCCAGCTCACGGGGCCTAGAGACCCAGTACTTC; CDR3: CASSRGLETQYF
length: 17; J: TRBJ1-6; D: NA; size: NA; V: TRBV5-6; DNA: TGTGCCAGCAGCTGGCGGGGGAACGGGGTTGTTAATTCACCCCTCCACTTT; CDR3: CASSWRGNGVVNSPLHF
length: 15; J: TRBJ2-7; D: NA; size: NA; V: TRBV28; DNA: TGTGCCAGCAGTTTATACCCAGGGGAGTCCTACGAGCAGTACTTC; CDR3: CASSLYPGESYEQYF
length: 15; J: TRBJ1-1; D: NA; size: NA; V: TRBV6-6; DNA: TGTGCCAGCAGTTACATCCTGTCTCGGAGCACTGAAGCTTTCTTT; CDR3: CASSYILSRSTEAFF
length: 13; J: TRBJ2-2; D: NA; size: NA; V: TRBV6-1; DNA: TGTGCCAGCAGAGAGCTGAACACCGGGGAGCTGTTTTTT; CDR3: CASRELNTGELFF
length: 15; J: TRBJ2-5; D: TRBD2; size: NA; V: TRBV15; DNA: TGTGCCACCAGCACCAGGACTAGCGGACAAGAGACCCAGTACTTC; CDR3: CATSTRTSGQETQYF
length: 15; J: TRBJ2-7; D: TRBD1; size: once; V: TRBV6-6; DNA: TGTGCCAGCAGTTACTCGATGGACAGGGGCTACGAGCAGTACTTC; CDR3: CASSYSMDRGYEQYF
length: 13; J: TRBJ2-5; D: TRBD1; size: few; V: TRBV6-6; DNA: TGTGCCAGCAGGACAGGGGAGGTAGAGACCCAGTACTTC; CDR3: CASRTGEVETQYF
length: 16; J: TRBJ2-5; D: TRBD2; size: NA; V: TRBV18; DNA: TGTGCCAGCTCACCCGGACTAGCGCCCCACAAAGAGACCCAGTACTTC; CDR3: CASSPGLAPHKETQYF
length: 15; J: TRBJ2-7; D: NA; size: NA; V: TRBV11-2; DNA: TGTGCCAGCAGCTTAATGGTCGGGGGGCATTCAGAGCAGTACTTC; CDR3: CASSLMVGGHSEQYF
length: 17; J: TRBJ2-5; D: TRBD2; size: NA; V: TRBV7-3; DNA: TGTGCCAGCAGCCCGGGACTAGCGGGGGGGCGGCGAGAGACCCAGTACTTC; CDR3: CASSPGLAGGRRETQYF
length: 15; J: TRBJ1-1; D: TRBD1; size: NA; V: TRBV16; DNA: TGTGCCAGCAGCCTTACGTTTACAGGGGCTTTTGAAGCTTTCTTT; CDR3: CASSLTFTGAFEAFF
length: 13; J: TRBJ2-5; D: TRBD2; size: NA; V: TRBV6-1; DNA: TGTGCCAGCAGATTCGGGGGGGAGGAGACCCAGTACTTC; CDR3: CASRFGGEETQYF
length: 14; J: TRBJ2-1; D: NA; size: few; V: TRBV2; DNA: TGTGCCAGCAGGGCCGGGGGACCGATCGGTGAGCAGTTCTTC; CDR3: CASRAGGPIGEQFF
length: 14; J: TRBJ2-1; D: NA; size: once; V: TRBV7-7; DNA: TGTGCTAGCAGCCAGGACAGAACCAACAATGAGCAGTTCTTC; CDR3: CASSQDRTNNEQFF
length: 18; J: TRBJ2-3; D: TRBD1; size: NA; V: TRBV5-1; DNA: TGCGCCAGCAGCTCCCAAGATTCTGGACAGGGGGCGACAGATACGCAGTATTTT; CDR3: CASSSQDSGQGATDTQYF
length: 17; J: TRBJ2-2; D: TRBD2; size: few; V: TRBV5-1; DNA: TGCGCCAGCAGCCCCAGACTAGCGGGAGGGAACACCGGGGAGCTGTTTTTT; CDR3: CASSPRLAGGNTGELFF
length: 15; J: TRBJ2-3; D: NA; size: NA; V: TRBV18; DNA: TGTGCCAGCTCACCAGGGGGCTCCAACACAGATACGCAGTATTTT; CDR3: CASSPGGSNTDTQYF
length: 12; J: TRBJ1-5; D: NA; size: NA; V: TRBV27; DNA: TGTGCCAGCAGTGGGGGGGGAAAGCCCCAGCATTTT; CDR3: CASSGGGKPQHF
length: 16; J: TRBJ2-7; D: TRBD1; size: NA; V: TRBV6-6; DNA: TGTGCCAGCAGTTACGCCGTCCCAGGGGGCTCCTTCGAGCAGTACTTC; CDR3: CASSYAVPGGSFEQYF
length: 16; J: TRBJ1-6; D: TRBD1; size: NA; V: TRBV6-5; DNA: TGTGCCAGCAGTTACGGACAGGGGGTGACTGGCTCACCCCTCCACTTT; CDR3: CASSYGQGVTGSPLHF
length: 13; J: TRBJ1-4; D: NA; size: NA; V: TRBV4-2; DNA: TGTGCCAGCAGCCAAGGTCGTAATGAAAAACTGTTTTTT; CDR3: CASSQGRNEKLFF
length: 15; J: TRBJ2-5; D: TRBD1; size: NA; V: TRBV10-3; DNA: TGTGCCATCAGTCCACGGACAGGGGGCGAAGAGACCCAGTACTTC; CDR3: CAISPRTGGEETQYF
length: 14; J: TRBJ2-3; D: TRBD2; size: NA; V: TRBV7-9; DNA: TGTTCCAGCAGCCTAAGCGGGAGTGCAGATACGCAGTATTTT; CDR3: CSSSLSGSADTQYF
length: 14; J: TRBJ2-3; D: TRBD2; size: NA; V: TRBV6-1; DNA: TGTGCCAGCACGGTTAGCGGGAGCGATGTTACGCAGTATTTT; CDR3: CASTVSGSDVTQYF
length: 15; J: TRBJ2-7; D: TRBD1; size: NA; V: TRBV5-1; DNA: TGCGCCAGCAGCTTGGGAACAGGGGGTACCTACGAGCAGTACTTC; CDR3: CASSLGTGGTYEQYF
length: 17; J: TRBJ2-1; D: TRBD2; size: NA; V: TRBV10-1; DNA: TGCGCCAGCAGTGAGTACCCTAGCGGGAGTCGGGACAATGAGCAGTTCTTC; CDR3: CASSEYPSGSRDNEQFF
length: 13; J: TRBJ1-3; D: NA; size: NA; V: TRBV9; DNA: TGTGCCAGCAGCGTAGATAGTGGAAACACCATATATTTT; CDR3: CASSVDSGNTIYF
length: 14; J: TRBJ2-7; D: TRBD1; size: NA; V: TRBV30; DNA: TGTGCCTGGAGCGCAGGGGACAGGGACTACGAGCAGTACTTC; CDR3: CAWSAGDRDYEQYF
length: 14; J: TRBJ2-7; D: NA; size: NA; V: TRBV4-3; DNA: TGCGCCAGCAGCCAAGCACCGGGAAACTACGAGCAGTACTTC; CDR3: CASSQAPGNYEQYF
length: 15; J: TRBJ2-2; D: TRBD1; size: NA; V: TRBV6-5; DNA: TGTGCCAGCGCCCGGGGGCAGGGGGCGACCGGGGAGCTGTTTTTT; CDR3: CASARGQGATGELFF
length: 13; J: TRBJ1-5; D: NA; size: NA; V: TRBV27; DNA: TGTGCCAGCAGTTTAACGGGGAATCAGCCCCAGCATTTT; CDR3: CASSLTGNQPQHF
length: 13; J: TRBJ2-1; D: NA; size: NA; V: TRBV9; DNA: TGTGCCAGCAGCAGTCGACAGCTTAATGAGCAGTTCTTC; CDR3: CASSSRQLNEQFF
length: 13; J: TRBJ1-2; D: NA; size: NA; V: TRBV2; DNA: TGTGCCAGCAGTGTGGGGGGTAGGAGGGGCTACACCTTC; CDR3: CASSVGGRRGYTF